Shown below are 18 T cell receptor beta chains from a single sample sequenced in a study of response to subunit inactivated influenza vaccine. In TCRdb, the RT-PCR reads were re-called with MiXCR into one record per CDR3 protein. The sample carries about 520,000 distinct CDR3 sequences, approximately 7.7% recorded once. This sample comprised PBMCs from blood, obtained about 24 months after vaccination. The receptor set was obtained from a man between 50 and 70 years old who received an inactivated influenza vaccine.

The V gene is TRBV12-3 or TRBV12-4, the J gene TRBJ1-1; D remains unclear. The CDR3 contains 13 residues. Trimming pared 5 bases from V and 5 bases from J, leaving 12 bases between. CDR3 DNA sequence: TGTGCCAGCAGTCCCGGCTGGACGACTGAAGCTTTCTTT. It is translated as CASSPGWTTEAFF.

The table lists this clonotype with many counts. This sequence joins TRBV5-1 and TRBJ2-5, with D possibly being TRBD1 (6 bases). V lost 4 bases and J 2 bases, leaving 12 bases between the germline ends. This CDR3 spans 14 amino acids. Germline CDR1 reads SGHRS; CDR2 reads YFSETQ. CDR3: CASSQGTQQETQYF. The CDR3 DNA reads as TGCGCCAGCAGCCAGGGGACCCAGCAAGAGACCCAGTACTTC.

This clonotype was recorded many times. V usage is TRBV27 and J usage is TRBJ2-1; tentatively, D is TRBD2 (7 bases). The length of the CDR3 is 13 residues. The V gene's germline CDR1 is MNHEY and CDR2 SMNVEV (reference sequence). The ends were cut back, 6 bases at V and 4 bases at J, with 10 bases in the middle. This CDR3 reads CASSGGPYNEQFF. The CDR3 DNA is TGTGCCAGCAGCGGGGGGCCTTACAATGAGCAGTTCTTC.

The rearrangement links TRBV27 to TRBJ1-1; perhaps TRBD1 as D (6 bases). This CDR3 spans 14 amino acids. The V end lost 4 bases, the J end lost 4 bases, and 13 bases lay between the germline ends. From germline, CDR1 is MNHEY and CDR2 SMNVEV (reference sequence). Here the CDR3 DNA reads TGTGCCAGCAGTTATAGTAGGGGGGGCACTGAAGCTTTCTTT. Translating it yields CASSYSRGGTEAFF.

Written as DNA, the CDR3 is TGTGCCAGCAGCTTAAGAACTAGCGGGGAAGAGACCCAGTACTTC. Protein product: CASSLRTSGEETQYF. The gene calls are TRBV7-2 and TRBJ2-5; 10 nucleotides line up with TRBD2. The CDR3 sequence is 15 residues long. Germline values: CDR1 SGHTA, CDR2 FQGNSA. The junction had 3 bases not matched to a gene; V was cut back by 2 bases and J by 3 bases.

The chain is built from TRBV7-6 and TRBJ2-5; the match to TRBD2 covers 9 bases. The J segment lost 2 bases and the V segment lost 2 bases, leaving 6 bases of the junction unmatched. The CDR3 loop spans 16 amino acids. The germline V gene has CDR1 SGHVS and CDR2 FNYEAQ. CDR3 in DNA: TGTGCCAGCAGCTTAATGGCGGGGGGGGGACAAGAGACCCAGTACTTC. This translates into CASSLMAGGGQETQYF.

This clonotype was seen ten or more times. The rearrangement joins TRBV20-1 to TRBJ2-7; 14 bases align to TRBD2. This CDR3 is built from 14 residues. The junction had 8 bases not matched to a gene; V was cut back by 6 bases and J by 7 bases. From germline, CDR1 is DFQATT and CDR2 SNEGSKA (reference sequence). DNA of the CDR3: TGCAGTGCGCGGACTAGCGGGAGGCCGGTTGAGCAGTACTTC. Translation gives CSARTSGRPVEQYF.

This clonotype was seen more than once but under ten times. The chain employs TRBV7-9 and TRBJ2-4; D unresolved. This CDR3 region has 17 residues. Trimming pared 1 base from V and 0 bases from J, leaving 13 bases between. Per germline, CDR1 SEHNR and CDR2 FQNEAQ (reference sequence). Here the CDR3 DNA reads TGTGCCAGCAGCTTAGACCGGCGGTACCTAGCCAAAAACATTCAGTACTTC. It is translated as CASSLDRRYLAKNIQYF.

This clonotype was picked up many times. The gene calls are TRBV5-1 and TRBJ2-7, with 11 bases fitting TRBD1. Germline loops: CDR1 SGHRS, CDR2 YFSETQ. This CDR3 has 16 amino acids. The trim removed 3 bases at V and 0 bases at J, leaving 5 bases unmatched. The CDR3 here is CASSSGTGGGSYEQYF. CDR3 bases: TGCGCCAGCAGCTCGGGGACAGGGGGAGGCTCCTACGAGCAGTACTTC.

This clonotype has only a few counts. The rearrangement links TRBV20-1 to TRBJ2-5, with 8 nucleotides matching TRBD1. The CDR3 has 13 amino acids. Per the germline V gene, CDR1 is DFQATT and CDR2 is SNEGSKA (reference sequence). The V gene end was trimmed by 6 bases and the J gene end by 2 bases; junction bases not matched to a gene: 5. The CDR3 region has the DNA TGCAGTGCCGTTACAGGGGGACAAGAGACCCAGTACTTC. It codes for CSAVTGGQETQYF.

This CDR3 is CASSQQANYGYTF. CDR3 nucleotide sequence: TGTGCCAGCAGCCAACAGGCTAACTATGGCTACACCTTC. This chain connects TRBV14 to TRBJ1-2, with unresolved D. CDR1 SGHDN and CDR2 FVKESK come from the germline V gene. The V end lost 2 bases, the J end lost 0 bases, and 4 bases lay between the germline ends. CDR3 length: 13 residues.

The table lists this clonotype with many counts. The chain recombines TRBV24-1 with TRBJ2-7, with TRBD1 identical over 9 bases. Germline-derived CDR1 and CDR2 are KGHDR and SFDVKD. With 4 bases clipped from V and 8 bases from J, the junction kept 5 bases outside the gene matches. The CDR3 is 13 residues long. CDR3: CATSEGTGLKQYF. CDR3 nucleotide sequence: TGTGCCACCAGTGAAGGGACAGGGTTGAAGCAGTACTTC.

This clonotype was found many times. The chain links TRBV3-1 to TRBJ2-2; TRBD1 might be the D (6 bases). Looked up from germline, CDR1 is LGHDT and CDR2 is YNNKEL (reference sequence). CDR3 size: 14 residues. V lost 4 bases to trimming and J lost 7 bases, with 13 bases between them. The CDR3 loop is CASSRPRGSGELFF. CDR3 DNA sequence: TGTGCCAGCAGCCGACCCAGGGGTAGCGGGGAGCTGTTTTTT.

V and J are TRBV20-1 and TRBJ2-7; 7 bases match TRBD2. Losses at the gene ends were 2 bases for V and 2 bases for J; bases not matched to a gene: 3. The germline gives CDR1 DFQATT, CDR2 SNEGSKA (reference sequence). This CDR3 is built from 13 residues. The CDR3: CSARLAGAYEQYF. DNA for the CDR3: TGCAGTGCTAGACTGGCGGGGGCCTACGAGCAGTACTTC.

There are a few counts of this clonotype. The chain has TRBV2 and TRBJ2-5; D gene ambiguous. The V and J ends lost 7 bases and 5 bases respectively, with 8 bases between them. CDR3 length equals 11 residues. Germline V gene sequence: CDR1 SNHLY, CDR2 FYNNEI. CDR3 amino acids: CASTVEETQYF. The CDR3 coding sequence is TGTGCCAGCACGGTCGAGGAGACCCAGTACTTC.

This clonotype has more than one count but fewer than ten. This chain links TRBV5-1 with TRBJ1-1, with D uncertain. The CDR3 is 13 residues long. V lost 6 bases and J 1 base, leaving 10 bases between the germline ends. The V gene's germline CDR1 is SGHRS and CDR2 YFSETQ. CDR3: CASTAVGNTEAFF. In nucleotides, the CDR3 is TGCGCCAGCACCGCTGTCGGGAACACTGAAGCTTTCTTT.

This chain connects TRBV20-1 to TRBJ2-4; 9 positions match TRBD1. Germline CDR1 reads DFQATT; CDR2 reads SNEGSKA (reference sequence). J gave up 0 bases and V 5 bases, and 8 bases lay outside the gene matches. The CDR3 runs to 16 residues. The chain's CDR3 is CSAGIRDREAKNIQYF. The CDR3 DNA is TGCAGTGCTGGAATCCGGGACAGGGAAGCCAAAAACATTCAGTACTTC.

The chain uses TRBV29-1 and TRBJ1-3; tentative D call: TRBD1 (5 bases). Trimming stripped 3 bases from V and 4 bases from J, with 13 bases between. The CDR3 contains 14 residues. Looked up from germline, CDR1 is SQVTM and CDR2 is ANQGSEA. This CDR3 is CSVDYAGKGNTIYF. In DNA form, the CDR3 reads TGCAGCGTTGACTATGCAGGGAAGGGAAACACCATATATTTT.